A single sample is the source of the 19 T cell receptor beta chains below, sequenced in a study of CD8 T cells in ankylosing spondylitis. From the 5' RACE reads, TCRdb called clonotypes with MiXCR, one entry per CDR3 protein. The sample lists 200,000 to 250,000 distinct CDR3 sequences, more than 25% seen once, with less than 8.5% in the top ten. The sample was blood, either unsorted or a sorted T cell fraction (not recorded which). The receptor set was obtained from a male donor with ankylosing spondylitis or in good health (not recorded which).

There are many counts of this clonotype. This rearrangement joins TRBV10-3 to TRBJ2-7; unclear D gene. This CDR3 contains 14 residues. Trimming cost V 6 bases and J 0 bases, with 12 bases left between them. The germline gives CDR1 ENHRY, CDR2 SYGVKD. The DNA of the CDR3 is TGTGCCATCAGAGCCGACACCGGCTCCTACGAGCAGTACTTC. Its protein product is CAIRADTGSYEQYF.

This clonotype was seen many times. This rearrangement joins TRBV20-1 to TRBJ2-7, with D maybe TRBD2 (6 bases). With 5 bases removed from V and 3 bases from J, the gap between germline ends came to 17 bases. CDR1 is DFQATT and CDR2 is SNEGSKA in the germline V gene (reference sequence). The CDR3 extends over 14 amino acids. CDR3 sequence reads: CSAPIPLAHYEQYF. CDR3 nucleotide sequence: TGCAGTGCTCCAATACCGCTAGCGCACTACGAGCAGTACTTC.

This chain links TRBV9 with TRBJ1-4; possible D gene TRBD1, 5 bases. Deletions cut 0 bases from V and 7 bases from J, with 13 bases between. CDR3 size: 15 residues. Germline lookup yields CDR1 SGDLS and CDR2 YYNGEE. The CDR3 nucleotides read TGTGCCAGCAGCGTAGCAGGGTTCGGTGGTGAAAAACTGTTTTTT. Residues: CASSVAGFGGEKLFF.

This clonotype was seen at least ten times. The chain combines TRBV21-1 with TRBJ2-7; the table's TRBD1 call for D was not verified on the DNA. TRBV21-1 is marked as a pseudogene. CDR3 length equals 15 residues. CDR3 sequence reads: CASKARGTGDDEQYF. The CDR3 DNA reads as TGTGCCAGCAAGGCCCGAGGGACAGGGGACGACGAGCAGTACTTC.

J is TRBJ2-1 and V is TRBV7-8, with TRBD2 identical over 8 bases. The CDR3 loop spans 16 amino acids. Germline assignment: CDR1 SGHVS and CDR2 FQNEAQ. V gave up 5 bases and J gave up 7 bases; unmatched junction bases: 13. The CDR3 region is CASSLTLAGWGNEQFF. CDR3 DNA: TGTGCCAGCAGCCTAACCTTAGCGGGATGGGGGAATGAGCAGTTCTTC.

CDR3 sequence (DNA): TGTGCCAGCAGCGTAGATCCCACCAGCAATGAGCAGTTCTTC. Translating it yields CASSVDPTSNEQFF. The V and J genes are TRBV9 and TRBJ2-1; D gene ambiguous. CDR1 is SGDLS, CDR2 YYNGEE, per germline. The V end was cut by 0 bases, the J end by 6 bases, with 10 bases between. The CDR3 length is 14 residues.

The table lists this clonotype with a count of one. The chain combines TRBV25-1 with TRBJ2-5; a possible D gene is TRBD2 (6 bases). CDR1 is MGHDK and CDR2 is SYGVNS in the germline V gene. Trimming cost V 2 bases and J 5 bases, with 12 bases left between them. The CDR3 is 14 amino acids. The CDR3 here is CASSETGRGETQYF. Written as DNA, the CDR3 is TGTGCCAGCAGTGAAACGGGACGGGGGGAGACCCAGTACTTC.

The CDR3 here is CASSLFIAGDYNEQFF. DNA of the CDR3: TGTGCCAGCAGCTTGTTTATAGCGGGAGACTACAATGAGCAGTTCTTC. The chain uses TRBV5-5 and TRBJ2-1; 9 bases fit TRBD2. Trimming removed 1 base from V and 3 bases from J; junction bases left unmatched: 5. Germline CDR1 and CDR2: SGHKS and YYEKEE (reference sequence). The CDR3 consists of 16 residues.

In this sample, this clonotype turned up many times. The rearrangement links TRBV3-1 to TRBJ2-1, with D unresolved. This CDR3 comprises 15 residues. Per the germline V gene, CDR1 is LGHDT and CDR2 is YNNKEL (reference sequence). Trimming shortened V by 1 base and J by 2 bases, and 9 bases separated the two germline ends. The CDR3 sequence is CASSQGGGPYNEQFF. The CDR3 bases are TGTGCCAGCAGCCAAGGCGGCGGCCCCTACAATGAGCAGTTCTTC.

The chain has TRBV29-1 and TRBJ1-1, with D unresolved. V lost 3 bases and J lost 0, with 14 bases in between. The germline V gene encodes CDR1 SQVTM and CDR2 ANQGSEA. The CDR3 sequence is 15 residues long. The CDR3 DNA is TGCAGCGTTGATCCCCGATCAAGCCTGAACACTGAAGCTTTCTTT. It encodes CSVDPRSSLNTEAFF.

In DNA form, the CDR3 reads TGTGCCATCAGTGAGTCCACGGCTAGCGGGAGCTACGAGCAGTACTTC. Amino acid sequence: CAISESTASGSYEQYF. The chain couples TRBV10-3 to TRBJ2-7; TRBD2 agrees at 10 bases. The V gene end was trimmed by 0 bases and the J gene end by 3 bases; junction bases not matched to a gene: 5. CDR1 and CDR2 from the germline V gene are ENHRY and SYGVKD. The CDR3 loop spans 16 amino acids.

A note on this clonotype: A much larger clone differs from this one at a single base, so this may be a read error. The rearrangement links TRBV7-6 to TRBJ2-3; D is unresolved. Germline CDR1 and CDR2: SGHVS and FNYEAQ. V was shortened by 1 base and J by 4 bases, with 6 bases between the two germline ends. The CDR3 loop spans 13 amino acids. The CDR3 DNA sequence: TGTGCCAGCAGCTTAGGGGTGTCAGATACGCAGTATTTT. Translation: CASSLGVSDTQYF.

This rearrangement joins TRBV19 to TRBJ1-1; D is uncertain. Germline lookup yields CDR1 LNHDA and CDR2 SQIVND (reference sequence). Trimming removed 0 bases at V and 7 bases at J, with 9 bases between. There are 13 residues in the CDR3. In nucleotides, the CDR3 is TGTGCCAGTAGTATAGAGGTCGGGGTTGAAGCTTTCTTT. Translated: CASSIEVGVEAFF.

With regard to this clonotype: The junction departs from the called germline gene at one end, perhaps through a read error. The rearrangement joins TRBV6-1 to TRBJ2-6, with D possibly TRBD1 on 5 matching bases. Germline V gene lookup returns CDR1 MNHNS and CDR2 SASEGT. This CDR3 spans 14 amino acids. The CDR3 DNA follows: TGTGCCAGCAGTCGAAGCTCTGGGGCCAGCGTCCTGACTTTC. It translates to CASSRSSGASVLTF.

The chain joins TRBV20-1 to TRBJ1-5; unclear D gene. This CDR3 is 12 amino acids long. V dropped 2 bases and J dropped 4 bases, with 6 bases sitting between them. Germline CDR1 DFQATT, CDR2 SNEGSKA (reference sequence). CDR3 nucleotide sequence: TGCAGTGCTAGATCCCAGAATCAGCCCCAGCATTTT. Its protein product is CSARSQNQPQHF.

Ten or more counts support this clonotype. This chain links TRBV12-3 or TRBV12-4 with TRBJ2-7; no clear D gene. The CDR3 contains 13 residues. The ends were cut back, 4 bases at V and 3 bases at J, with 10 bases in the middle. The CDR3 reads CASSSLQSYEQYF. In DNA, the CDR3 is TGTGCCAGCAGTTCGCTACAGAGCTACGAGCAGTACTTC.

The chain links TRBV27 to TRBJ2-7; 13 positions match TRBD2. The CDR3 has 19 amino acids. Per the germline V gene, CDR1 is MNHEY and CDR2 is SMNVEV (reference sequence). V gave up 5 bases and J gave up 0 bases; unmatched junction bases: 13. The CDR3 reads CASSPPLGLAGRYSYEQYF. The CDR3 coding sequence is TGTGCCAGCAGTCCTCCATTGGGACTAGCGGGAAGATACTCCTACGAGCAGTACTTC.

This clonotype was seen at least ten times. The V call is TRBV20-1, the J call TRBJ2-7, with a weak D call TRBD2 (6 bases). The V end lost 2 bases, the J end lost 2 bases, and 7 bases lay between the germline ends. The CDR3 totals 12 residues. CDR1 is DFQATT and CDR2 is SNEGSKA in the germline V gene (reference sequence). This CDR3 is CSARSGPYEQYF. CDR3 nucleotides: TGCAGTGCTAGAAGCGGGCCCTACGAGCAGTACTTC.

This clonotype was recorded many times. DNA of the CDR3: TGCAGTGCTCCCGCCCGGGAGGGCTACAATGAGCAGTTCTTC. This sequence encodes CSAPAREGYNEQFF. The chain is built from TRBV20-1 and TRBJ2-1; 8 bases are shared with TRBD2. The CDR3 covers 14 residues. V shed 5 bases and J 3 bases; nucleotides not matched to a gene: 6. Germline CDR1 reads DFQATT; CDR2 reads SNEGSKA (reference sequence).